This T cell receptor (beta chain) was identified during a study of neoadjuvant anti-PD-1 for oral cavity cancer. Across the study: Around day 43, patients without progression received a fourth nivolumab dose before surgery.

Time point indicated: after neoadjuvant nivolumab, at surgical resection. The CDR3 is made up of 13 amino acids. Trimming pared 2 bases from V and 4 bases from J, leaving 9 bases between. Germline CDR1 and CDR2: SGDLS and YYNGEE. Survey sequencing of tumors mostly used roughly 5 ug DNA, two replicates. Here immunoSEQ multiplex PCR was the method, and the copy in TCRdb shows in-frame clones only, minus some. The sample gives about 15,000 clones, roughly two fifths of which show up once; 30% to 45% is in the top ten. The source material was tumor tissue, sampled after nivolumab (anti-PD-1) treatment. This TCR came from a person aged 35-79 years with oral cavity squamous cell carcinoma. The chain is built from TRBV9 and TRBJ1-2; D uncertain. CDR3 in DNA: TGTGCCAGCAGCGTTCTTAGCTCCTATGGCTACACCTTC. It yields the protein CASSVLSSYGYTF.